This T cell receptor beta chain was sequenced for a study of human T cells and chemical hapten exposure. Findings of the study overall: TCRs at a frequency above 1 in 1000 stayed unchanged with DPC sensitization. In comparison with controls, expanded TCRs gave rise to a significantly larger number of large CDR3 similarity clusters.

Time point here: patch test 1, 2 weeks after DPC sensitization. Specified treatment: therapeutic diphenylcyclopropenone sensitization with weekly scalp DPC. This clonotype has just a few counts. Antigen: not known. In germline, CDR1 is SGHTA, CDR2 FQGNSA. The J segment lost 0 bases and the V segment lost 5 bases, leaving 4 bases of the junction unmatched. This CDR3 is 14 amino acids long. Separate cDNA molecules received unique molecular identifiers, which the library attached to them. In the original workflow: There were a median of around 97,000 TCRs per sample, with a range from roughly 23,224 to 750,000. TCRdb itself ran the RACE reads through MiXCR, one entry per CDR3 protein. TCRdb's processing, not the authors', yielded these V and J calls. The sample records fewer than 400,000 distinct CDR3 sequences, about 7% being singletons.

The rearrangement links TRBV7-2 to TRBJ2-7; 7 bases map to TRBD1. The receptor was derived from a young woman with alopecia areata. Some clones in this sample may be carry-over from other donors' samples. Material: whole blood, obtained in connection with sensitization to the hapten diphenylcyclopropenone (DPC). DNA for the CDR3: TGTGCCAGCAGCATAACAGGGGCCTCCTACGAGCAGTACTTC. Its translation: CASSITGASYEQYF.